The 21 T cell receptor beta chains listed next were all sequenced from one sample in a study of T cell repertoires in cytomegalovirus infection. In TCRdb, the reads were re-called with MiXCR into one record per CDR3 protein. The sample contains over 85,000 distinct CDR3 sequences, approximately 15% of which appear only once. Source material: PBMCs. The receptors originated from a human donor in good health (CMV status not recorded). Some clones in this sample may be carry-over from other donors' samples.

This clonotype was recorded at least ten times. One junction end does not reproduce the germline sequence, and a read error may be involved. The rearrangement links TRBV7-3 to TRBJ1-1; D not resolved. There are 13 residues in the CDR3. Per germline, CDR1 SGHTA and CDR2 FQGTGA. The CDR3 reads CASSLTQNTEAFF. The CDR3 DNA sequence: TGTGCCAGCAGCTTAACACAAAACACGGAAGCTTTCTTT.

This clonotype came up many times. Here the CDR3 DNA reads TGTGCCAGCAGTTTATGGGGGGGTAAAGCTTTCTTT. Protein sequence: CASSLWGGKAFF. The chain combines TRBV12-3 or TRBV12-4 with TRBJ1-1, with a possible D match to TRBD1 (5 bases). V gave up 2 bases and J gave up 9 bases, with 10 bases separating them. The length of the CDR3 is 12 residues.

V is TRBV7-2 and J is TRBJ1-4; D is unresolved. Germline CDR1 reads SGHTA; CDR2 reads FQGNSA. CDR3 length: 15 residues. V lost 5 bases, J lost 0 bases, and 10 bases lay in between. Here the CDR3 DNA reads TGTGCCAGCAGCACCAGACGGACAACTAATGAAAAACTGTTTTTT. Translation: CASSTRRTTNEKLFF.

This clonotype occurred many times. The chain joins TRBV7-2 to TRBJ1-5, with D possibly being TRBD1 (6 bases). Trimming stripped 8 bases from V and 3 bases from J, with 17 bases between. The CDR3 is 15 residues long. Germline V lookup: CDR1 SGHTA, CDR2 FQGNSA. CDR3: CASGYRTGFNQPQHF. DNA of the CDR3: TGTGCCAGCGGCTATAGAACAGGGTTCAATCAGCCCCAGCATTTT. Full variable domain (missing parts from reference TRBV7-2 and TRBJ1-5): GAGVSQSPSNKVTEKGKDVELRCDPISGHTALYWYRQSLGQGLEFLIYFQGNSAPDKSGLPSDRFSAERTGGSVSTLTIQRTQQEDSAVYLCASGYRTGFNQPQHFGDGTRLSIL.

This clonotype has only a few counts. The chain carries TRBV20-1 and TRBJ1-1; the D is unclear. Germline values: CDR1 DFQATT, CDR2 SNEGSKA (reference sequence). The V end lost 1 base, the J end lost 1 base, and 7 bases lay between the germline ends. This CDR3 has 13 residues. The CDR3 DNA is TGCAGTGCTAGAGTGCACCAGAACACTGAAGCTTTCTTT. Its protein is CSARVHQNTEAFF.

This clonotype has only a few counts. The chain joins TRBV4-1 to TRBJ2-7, with D perhaps TRBD1 (6 bases). The V gene's germline CDR1 is MGHRA and CDR2 YSYEKL. V gave up 2 bases and J gave up 1 base, with 18 bases separating them. This CDR3 comprises 17 residues. CDR3 loop: CASSQSVTRGRSYEQYF. The CDR3 DNA reads as TGCGCCAGCAGCCAAAGCGTAACCAGGGGAAGGTCCTACGAGCAGTACTTC.

A few counts support this clonotype. The chain links TRBV20-1 to TRBJ1-1; perhaps TRBD1 as D (5 bases). With 3 bases removed from V and 10 bases from J, the gap between germline ends came to 18 bases. The CDR3 has 13 residues. Germline values: CDR1 DFQATT, CDR2 SNEGSKA (reference sequence). The CDR3 nucleotides are TGCAGTGCTAGCACGCTGGAGGGGCTAAGAGCTTTCTTT. This gives the protein CSASTLEGLRAFF.

Only a few counts were recorded for this clonotype. This chain joins TRBV28 and TRBJ1-4; TRBD1 is a possible D gene (5 bases). Looked up from germline, CDR1 is MDHEN and CDR2 is SYDVKM. The CDR3 length is 16 residues. Trimming pared 6 bases from V and 5 bases from J, leaving 19 bases between. The CDR3 loop reads CASSPRGGKRNEKLFF. CDR3 sequence (DNA): TGTGCCAGCAGCCCCCGCGGGGGGAAGAGGAATGAAAAACTGTTTTTT.

This clonotype was seen many times. The CDR3 nucleotides read TGCAGTGCTAGTGCCGGGACAGTGTCCTACGAGCAGTACTTC. Protein product: CSASAGTVSYEQYF. The genes are TRBV20-1 and TRBJ2-7; TRBD1 matches at 7 bases. CDR3 length: 14 amino acids. Germline CDR1 DFQATT, CDR2 SNEGSKA (reference sequence). V was pared by 3 bases and J by 1 base, with 6 bases of the junction left unmatched.

This clonotype was observed at least ten times. V usage is TRBV7-6 and J usage is TRBJ2-3, with 11 nucleotides matching TRBD2. Germline CDR1 SGHVS, CDR2 FNYEAQ. V lost 4 bases to trimming and J lost 0 bases; unmatched junction nucleotides: 3. This CDR3 spans 16 amino acids. CDR3 coding DNA: TGTGCCAGCAGCTCCCGACTAGCGGGAAGCACAGATACGCAGTATTTT. Translating it yields CASSSRLAGSTDTQYF.

Ten or more counts support this clonotype. CDR3 nucleotide sequence: TGTGCCAGCAGCCGAATCGGGTTTGGACAGGGGCGCTCCTACGAGCAGTACTTC. It encodes CASSRIGFGQGRSYEQYF. This chain connects TRBV14 to TRBJ2-7; 9 bases align to TRBD1. Germline CDR1 and CDR2: SGHDN and FVKESK. This CDR3 has 18 residues. V dropped 4 bases and J dropped 0; count of bases not matched to a gene: 13. Full variable domain (rest looked up from reference TRBV14 and TRBJ2-7): EAGVTQFPSHSVIEKGQTVTLRCDPISGHDNLYWYRRVMGKEIKFLLHFVKESKQDESGMPNNRFLAERTGGTYSTLKVQPAELEDSGVYFCASSRIGFGQGRSYEQYFGPGTRLTVT.

This clonotype has more than one count but fewer than ten. This chain connects TRBV20-1 to TRBJ2-5; 11 bases agree with TRBD2. The germline CDR1 and CDR2 sequences are DFQATT and SNEGSKA (reference sequence). V dropped 3 bases and J dropped 0; count of bases not matched to a gene: 6. CDR3 length: 16 amino acids. The CDR3 region is CSARARLAGYQETQYF. The CDR3 DNA is TGCAGTGCTAGGGCCCGACTAGCGGGGTACCAAGAGACCCAGTACTTC.

This clonotype was seen ten or more times. V gene TRBV5-4 combines with J gene TRBJ2-1; weak D call: TRBD1 (5 bases). CDR3 length equals 14 residues. Germline loops: CDR1 SGHNT, CDR2 YYREEE (reference sequence). Deletions cut 0 bases from V and 4 bases from J, with 8 bases between. This chain's CDR3 is CASSLGQTYNEQFF. The CDR3 coding sequence is TGTGCCAGCAGCTTGGGACAGACTTACAATGAGCAGTTCTTC.

The gene calls are TRBV20-1 and TRBJ1-5, with D unresolved. V lost 1 base and J lost 0, with 10 bases in between. CDR3 length: 15 amino acids. Germline-derived CDR1 and CDR2 are DFQATT and SNEGSKA (reference sequence). The CDR3 spells CSARAQGYSNQPQHF. The CDR3 DNA follows: TGCAGTGCTAGAGCCCAAGGCTATAGCAATCAGCCCCAGCATTTT.

The genes are TRBV23-1 and TRBJ1-2; 7 bases align to TRBD1. TRBV23-1 is designated an ORF whose function remains uncertain. The junction had 13 bases not matched to a gene; V was cut back by 6 bases and J by 6 bases. CDR3 length: 15 amino acids. CDR3 protein: CASSPLIQGRNGYTF. DNA for the CDR3: TGCGCCAGCAGCCCCCTTATACAGGGGAGGAATGGCTACACCTTC.

The chain joins TRBV5-6 to TRBJ2-7; perhaps TRBD2 as D (6 bases). This CDR3 has 13 amino acids. Germline V gene sequence: CDR1 SGHDT, CDR2 YYEEEE. Trimming cost V 2 bases and J 5 bases, with 11 bases left between them. The CDR3 sequence: CASSFGGVHEQYF. In DNA, the CDR3 is TGTGCCAGCAGCTTCGGAGGGGTCCACGAGCAGTACTTC.

A note on this clonotype: This may come from a read error, since a much larger clone is one base off. The chain links TRBV7-2 to TRBJ1-3; possible D gene TRBD1, 5 bases. Germline V lookup: CDR1 SGHTA, CDR2 FQGNSA. This CDR3 is 13 amino acids long. The CDR3 loop reads CASSPRQGNSIYF. CDR3 in DNA: TGTGCCAGCAGCCCAAGGCAGGGAAACTCCATATATTTT.

The chain employs TRBV6-1 and TRBJ1-2; 7 positions agree with TRBD1. Germline CDR1 is MNHNS and CDR2 is SASEGT. J was trimmed by 1 base and V by 8 bases; bases with no gene match: 7. There are 14 residues in the CDR3. The CDR3 bases are TGTGCCAGCGCGAAGGGGGCGTATAACTATGGCTACACCTTC. Encoded protein: CASAKGAYNYGYTF.

The chain links TRBV28 to TRBJ1-4; 9 bases match TRBD1. The CDR3 has 14 residues. After removal of 8 bases from V and 8 bases from J, the junction contained 9 bases not matched to a gene. Per germline, CDR1 MDHEN and CDR2 SYDVKM. The DNA of the CDR3 is TGTGCCAGCTCGGGACAGGGCGGACGAGAAAAACTGTTTTTT. It is translated as CASSGQGGREKLFF.

This clonotype was seen ten or more times. The chain couples TRBV7-8 to TRBJ2-1; 11 bases align to TRBD2. Germline CDR1 SGHVS, CDR2 FQNEAQ. This CDR3 is built from 16 residues. V gave up 6 bases and J gave up 0 bases; unmatched junction bases: 4. The chain's CDR3 is CASRRLAGISYNEQFF. DNA for the CDR3: TGTGCCAGCAGAAGACTAGCGGGGATCTCCTACAATGAGCAGTTCTTC.

This clonotype occurred many times. V gene TRBV7-9 combines with J gene TRBJ1-2; weak D call: TRBD1 (5 bases). The germline gives CDR1 SEHNR, CDR2 FQNEAQ (reference sequence). The CDR3 spans 17 residues. Trimming left V 4 bases short and J 0 bases short, with 18 bases between. CDR3 in amino acids: CASSSLSGRETNYGYTF. CDR3 bases: TGTGCCAGCAGCTCCCTCTCGGGGCGGGAAACTAACTATGGCTACACCTTC.